The present entry profiles one TCR beta chain with its context. Its antigen is as yet unknown. Only in-frame clones appear in the TCRdb table, and some are missing; sequencing was by immunoSEQ multiplex PCR. The sample holds more than 85,000 clones; around 93% are singletons and the top ten take around 0.49%. This sample was included in a study of graft-versus-host responses after intestinal transplantation. Study details: As for transplant type, recipients had multivisceral, liver-intestinal, or isolated intestinal grafts. Recipients across the board were started on anti-thymocyte globulin induction, then kept on tacrolimus and steroids for around three years.

Findings and limits, study-wide: Recipient bone marrow held GvH clones, some seen earlier in ileum or blood. Peak levels of circulating GvH clones tracked with early post-transplant HvG declines.

This CDR3 is built from 14 residues. The V gene lost 5 bases and the J gene lost 4 bases, with 13 bases spanning the gap. The germline V gene encodes CDR1 SGHVS and CDR2 FQNEAQ. The sequence came from a human donor who received an intestinal transplant. Specimen: unstimulated CD8+ T cells sorted from spleen or lymph node cells, collected before intestinal transplant. This chain connects TRBV7-8 to TRBJ2-3; D perhaps matches TRBD1 (5 bases). The CDR3 DNA sequence: TGTGCCAGCAGCGTAATAGACAGCGCAGATACGCAGTATTTT. This gives the protein CASSVIDSADTQYF.